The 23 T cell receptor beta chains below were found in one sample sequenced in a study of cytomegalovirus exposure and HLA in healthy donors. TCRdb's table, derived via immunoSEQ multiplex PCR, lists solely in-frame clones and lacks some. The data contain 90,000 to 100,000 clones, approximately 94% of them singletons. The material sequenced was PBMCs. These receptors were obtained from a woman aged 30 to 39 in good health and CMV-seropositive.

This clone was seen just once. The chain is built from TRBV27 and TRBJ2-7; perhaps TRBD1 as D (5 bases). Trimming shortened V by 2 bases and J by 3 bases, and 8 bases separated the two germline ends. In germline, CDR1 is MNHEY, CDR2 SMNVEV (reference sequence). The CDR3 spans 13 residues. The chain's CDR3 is CASSLTRVYEQYF. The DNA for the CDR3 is TGTGCCAGCAGTTTAACCAGGGTCTACGAGCAGTACTTC.

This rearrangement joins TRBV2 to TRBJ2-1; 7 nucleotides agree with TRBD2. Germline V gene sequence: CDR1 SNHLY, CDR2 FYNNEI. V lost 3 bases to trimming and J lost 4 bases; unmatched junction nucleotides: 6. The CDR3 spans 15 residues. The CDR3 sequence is CASSETSSTYNEQFF. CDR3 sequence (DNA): TGTGCCAGCAGTGAGACTAGCTCCACATACAATGAGCAGTTCTTC.

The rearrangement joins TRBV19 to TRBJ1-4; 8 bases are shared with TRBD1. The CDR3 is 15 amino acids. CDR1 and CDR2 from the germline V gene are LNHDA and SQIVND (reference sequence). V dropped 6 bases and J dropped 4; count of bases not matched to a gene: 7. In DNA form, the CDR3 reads TGTGCCAGTAGGAACAGGGGGGGAAGTAATGAAAAACTGTTTTTT. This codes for CASRNRGGSNEKLFF.

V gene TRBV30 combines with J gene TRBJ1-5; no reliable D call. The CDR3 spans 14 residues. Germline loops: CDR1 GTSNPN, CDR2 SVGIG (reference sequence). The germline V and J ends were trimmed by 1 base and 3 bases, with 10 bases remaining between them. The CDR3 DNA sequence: TGTGCCTGGAGTGCGGGTTTACTCAATCAGCCCCAGCATTTT. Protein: CAWSAGLLNQPQHF. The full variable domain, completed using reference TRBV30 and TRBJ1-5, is SQTIHQWPATLVQPVGSPLSLECTVEGTSNPNLYWYRQAAGRGLQLLFYSVGIGQISSEVPQNLSASRPQDRQFILSSKKLLLSDSGFYLCAWSAGLLNQPQHFGDGTRLSIL.

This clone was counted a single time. The CDR3 sequence is CATPPACKFRWADSGAANVLTF. In DNA, the CDR3 is TGTGCCACCCCTCCCGCGTGTAAATTTAGGTGGGCTGACTCTGGGGCGGCCAACGTCCTGACTTTC. The chain combines TRBV21-1 with TRBJ2-6; the tabulated D call, TRBD1, remains unverified against the DNA. TRBV21-1 is a pseudogene. CDR3 length: 22 amino acids.

Written as DNA, the CDR3 is TGTGCCAGCAGCCCGCTATCAACTAGCACAGATACGCAGTATTTT. Amino acids: CASSPLSTSTDTQYF. V usage is TRBV7-9 and J usage is TRBJ2-3; D uncertain. CDR3 length: 15 residues. Between the trimmed V and J ends, which lost 5 bases and 0 bases, there was a span of 12 bases. Germline CDR1 and CDR2: SEHNR and FQNEAQ (reference sequence).

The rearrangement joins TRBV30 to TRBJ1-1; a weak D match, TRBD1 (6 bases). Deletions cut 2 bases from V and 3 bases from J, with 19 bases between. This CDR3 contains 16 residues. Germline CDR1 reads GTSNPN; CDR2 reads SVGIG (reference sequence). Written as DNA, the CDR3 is TGTGCCTGGAGTCGGAAGTCAGGGGTGGGGGACACTGAAGCTTTCTTT. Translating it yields CAWSRKSGVGDTEAFF.

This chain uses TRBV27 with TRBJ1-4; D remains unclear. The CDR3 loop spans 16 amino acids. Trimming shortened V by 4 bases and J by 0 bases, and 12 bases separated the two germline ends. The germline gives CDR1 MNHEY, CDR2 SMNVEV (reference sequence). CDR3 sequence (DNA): TGTGCCAGCAGTTCTCGCTACCGTGCAACTAATGAAAAACTGTTTTTT. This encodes CASSSRYRATNEKLFF. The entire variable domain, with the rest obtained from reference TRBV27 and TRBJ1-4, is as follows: EAQVTQNPRYLITVTGKKLTVTCSQNMNHEYMSWYRQDPGLGLRQIYYSMNVEVTDKGDVPEGYKVSRKEKRNFPLILESPSPNQTSLYFCASSSRYRATNEKLFFGSGTQLSVL.

The CDR3 sequence is CASSMTGGDNSNQPQHF. The CDR3, as DNA: TGTGCCAGTAGTATGACAGGGGGCGATAATAGCAATCAGCCCCAGCATTTT. The V gene is TRBV19, the J gene TRBJ1-5; 10 nucleotides align to TRBD1. Germline CDR1 and CDR2: LNHDA and SQIVND (reference sequence). V dropped 3 bases and J dropped 0; count of bases not matched to a gene: 5. The CDR3 has 17 amino acids.

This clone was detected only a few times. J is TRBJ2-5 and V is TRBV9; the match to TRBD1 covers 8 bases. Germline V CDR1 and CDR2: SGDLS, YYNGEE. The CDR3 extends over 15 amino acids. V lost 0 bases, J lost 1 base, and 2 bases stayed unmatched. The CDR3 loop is CASSVGDRSQETQYF. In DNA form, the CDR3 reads TGTGCCAGCAGCGTAGGGGACAGGAGCCAAGAGACCCAGTACTTC.

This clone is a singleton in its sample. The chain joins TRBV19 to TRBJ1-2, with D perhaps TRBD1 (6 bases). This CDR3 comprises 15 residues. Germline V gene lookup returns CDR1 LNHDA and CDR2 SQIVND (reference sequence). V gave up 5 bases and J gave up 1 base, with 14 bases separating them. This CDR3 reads CASSQGSLINYGYTF. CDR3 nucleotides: TGTGCCAGTAGTCAGGGGTCCTTAATTAACTATGGCTACACCTTC.

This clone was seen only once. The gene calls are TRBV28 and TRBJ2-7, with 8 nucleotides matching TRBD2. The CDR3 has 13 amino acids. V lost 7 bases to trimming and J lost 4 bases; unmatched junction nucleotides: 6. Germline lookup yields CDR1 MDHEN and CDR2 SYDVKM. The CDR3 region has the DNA TGTGCCAGCACCGCGGGAGGTCGGTACGAGCAGTACTTC. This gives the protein CASTAGGRYEQYF. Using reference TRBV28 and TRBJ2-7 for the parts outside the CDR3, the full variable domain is DVKVTQSSRYLVKRTGEKVFLECVQDMDHENMFWYRQDPGLGLRLIYFSYDVKMKEKGDIPEGYSVSREKKERFSLILESASTNQTSMYLCASTAGGRYEQYFGPGTRLTVT.

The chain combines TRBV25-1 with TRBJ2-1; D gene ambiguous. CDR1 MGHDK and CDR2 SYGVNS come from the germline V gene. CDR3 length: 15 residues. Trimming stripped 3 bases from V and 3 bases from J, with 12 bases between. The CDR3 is CASSDATLFYNEQFF. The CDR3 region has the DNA TGTGCCAGCAGTGATGCCACGCTATTCTACAATGAGCAGTTCTTC.

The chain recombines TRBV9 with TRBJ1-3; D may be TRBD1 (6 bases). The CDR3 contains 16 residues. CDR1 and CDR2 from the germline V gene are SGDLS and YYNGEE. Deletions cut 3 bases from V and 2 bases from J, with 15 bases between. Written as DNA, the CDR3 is TGTGCCAGCAGCGCCGGGGACACCTTCCCTGGAAACACCATATATTTT. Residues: CASSAGDTFPGNTIYF.

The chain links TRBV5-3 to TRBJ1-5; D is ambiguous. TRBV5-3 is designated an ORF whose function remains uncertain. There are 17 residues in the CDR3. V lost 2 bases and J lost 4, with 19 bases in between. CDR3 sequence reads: CARSFGLAGIKNQPQHF. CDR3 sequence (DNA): TGTGCCAGAAGCTTTGGTTTAGCGGGGATTAAAAATCAGCCCCAGCATTTT.

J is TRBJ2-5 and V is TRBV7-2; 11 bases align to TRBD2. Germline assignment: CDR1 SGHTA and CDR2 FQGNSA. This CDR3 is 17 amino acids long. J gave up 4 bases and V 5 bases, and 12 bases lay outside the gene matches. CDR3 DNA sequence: TGTGCCAGCAGCAAGAATCCCCGACTAGCGGGACGAGAGACCCAGTACTTC. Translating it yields CASSKNPRLAGRETQYF.

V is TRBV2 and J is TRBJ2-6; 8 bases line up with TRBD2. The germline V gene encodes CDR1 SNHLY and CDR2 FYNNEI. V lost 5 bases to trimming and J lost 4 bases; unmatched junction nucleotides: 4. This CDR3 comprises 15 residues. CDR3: CASSRGGSGANVLTF. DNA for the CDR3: TGTGCCAGCAGTCGGGGGGGATCAGGGGCCAACGTCCTGACTTTC.

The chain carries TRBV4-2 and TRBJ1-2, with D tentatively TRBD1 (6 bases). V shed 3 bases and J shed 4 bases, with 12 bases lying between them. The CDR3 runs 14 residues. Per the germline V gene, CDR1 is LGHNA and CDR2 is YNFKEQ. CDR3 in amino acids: CASSHRTAAYGYTF. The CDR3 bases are TGTGCCAGCAGCCACCGGACAGCTGCCTATGGCTACACCTTC.

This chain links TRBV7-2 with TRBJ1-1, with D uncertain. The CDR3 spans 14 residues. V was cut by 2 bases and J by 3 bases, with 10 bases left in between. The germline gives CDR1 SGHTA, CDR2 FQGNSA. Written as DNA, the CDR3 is TGTGCCAGCAGCTTAAACAGCTACTACACTGAAGCTTTCTTT. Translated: CASSLNSYYTEAFF.

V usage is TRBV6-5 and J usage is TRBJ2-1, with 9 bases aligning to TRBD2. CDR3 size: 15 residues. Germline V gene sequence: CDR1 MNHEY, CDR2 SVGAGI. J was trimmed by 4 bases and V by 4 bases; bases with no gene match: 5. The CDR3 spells CASSSPSGKYNEQFF. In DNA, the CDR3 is TGTGCCAGCAGTTCCCCTAGCGGGAAATACAATGAGCAGTTCTTC.

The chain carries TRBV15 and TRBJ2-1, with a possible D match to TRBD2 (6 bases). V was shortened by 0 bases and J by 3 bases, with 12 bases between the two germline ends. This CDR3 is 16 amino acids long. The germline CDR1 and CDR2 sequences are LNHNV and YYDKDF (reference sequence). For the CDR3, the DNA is TGTGCCACCAGCAGAGATCGACTAGTCGGCTACAATGAGCAGTTCTTC. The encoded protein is CATSRDRLVGYNEQFF.

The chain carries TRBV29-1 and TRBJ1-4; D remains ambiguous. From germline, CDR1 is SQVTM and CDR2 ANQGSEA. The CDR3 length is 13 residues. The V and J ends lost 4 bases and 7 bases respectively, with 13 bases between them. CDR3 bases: TGCAGCGTTGCTATCGCTTTCGGTGAAAAACTGTTTTTT. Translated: CSVAIAFGEKLFF.

The CDR3 nucleotides are TGTGCCAGCAAGTCGATAAAGCTCGGACAAACCGATTATGGCTACACCTTC. Translating it yields CASKSIKLGQTDYGYTF. The V and J genes are TRBV27 and TRBJ1-2; the D gene is possibly TRBD1 (5 bases). Germline CDR1 is MNHEY and CDR2 is SMNVEV (reference sequence). V dropped 7 bases and J dropped 5 bases, with 26 bases sitting between them. CDR3 length equals 17 residues.